One TCR beta chain is described in this entry. Its antigen is unknown. The data are from a study of glioma-infiltrating T cells. Study-wide background: Glioma patients had dexamethasone for six or fewer days before surgery. Study-wide points: Above-expected tissue-blood divergence occurred in all gliomas, most in low-grade ones.

V lost 0 bases and J lost 6, with 8 bases in between. CDR1 is LGHNA and CDR2 is YSLEER in the germline V gene. The CDR3 runs 13 residues. The iRepertoire nested amplicon-rescue multiplex PCR amplified TCR alpha and beta CDR3s from RNA. MiXCR was run by TCRdb on the multiplex PCR reads, yielding one entry per CDR3 protein. This table has a few hundred thousand distinct CDR3 sequences, roughly two fifths appearing once. The sequencing input was glioma tissue, nonneoplastic brain tissue, or PBMCs (not recorded which). The V call is TRBV4-3, the J call TRBJ2-5; D gene unclear. This TCR derives from a human donor with low-grade glioma or glioblastoma, undergoing nonglioma brain surgery, or in good health (not recorded which). The CDR3 sequence: CASSQELRKTQYF. In DNA, the CDR3 is TGCGCCAGCAGCCAAGAACTTCGGAAGACCCAGTACTTC.